This T cell receptor beta chain was identified in a study of blood T cells in healthy people across ages. Per individual sample, total RNA of at least 5 micrograms was extracted. A second PCR, run for about 7 to 11 cycles, used a sample-barcoded 5' primer plus a J-beta primer mix. TCRdb itself ran the 5' RACE reads through MiXCR, one entry per CDR3 protein. The data contain 1.5 million to 2 million distinct CDR3 sequences, about 50% of them singletons. The specimen sequenced was blood. The receptor's source is a woman in her thirties or forties in good health.

The CDR3 is CASSLTASYTGELFF. The CDR3 nucleotides are TGTGCCAGCAGCCTGACCGCAAGCTACACCGGGGAGCTGTTTTTT. This chain uses TRBV6-2 or TRBV6-3 with TRBJ2-2; no definite D call. Germline values: CDR1 MNHEY, CDR2 SVGEGT. The CDR3 is 15 residues long. With 6 bases removed from V and 3 bases from J, the gap between germline ends came to 14 bases.